The 32 T cell receptor beta chains given below trace back to one sample, sequenced in a study of blood T cell repertoires in COVID-19. The protocol was immunoSEQ multiplex PCR, while the TCRdb copy is restricted to in-frame clones and leaves out a portion. The data show 250,000 to 300,000 clones, 86% seen once. Sample: peripheral blood. Receptor source: a woman in her 70s with COVID-19, enrolled during active disease.

CDR3 nucleotide sequence: TGTGCCAGCAGTTACTCTAGACAGGTTAATTCACCCCTCCACTTT. It yields the protein CASSYSRQVNSPLHF. The chain has TRBV6-5 and TRBJ1-6; D is possibly TRBD1 (6 bases). The CDR3 has 15 amino acids. Trimming stripped 0 bases from V and 6 bases from J, with 9 bases between. Germline V CDR1 and CDR2: MNHEY, SVGAGI.

The chain links TRBV24-1 to TRBJ1-2, with D tentatively TRBD1 (6 bases). Trimming stripped 3 bases from V and 0 bases from J, with 10 bases between. This CDR3 region has 15 residues. Germline values: CDR1 KGHDR, CDR2 SFDVKD. The CDR3 DNA is TGTGCCACCAGTGATCCCCGACAGGCTAACTATGGCTACACCTTC. This sequence encodes CATSDPRQANYGYTF.

J is TRBJ1-2 and V is TRBV2; D uncertain. V lost 3 bases and J lost 6, with 11 bases in between. This CDR3 is built from 13 residues. Germline CDR1 and CDR2: SNHLY and FYNNEI. CDR3 bases: TGTGCCAGCAGTGAGGCGAGGCGGAATGGCTACACCTTC. Amino acid sequence: CASSEARRNGYTF.

J is TRBJ1-6 and V is TRBV18, with a weak D call TRBD1 (5 bases). The germline gives CDR1 KGHSH, CDR2 LQKENI. V lost 5 bases to trimming and J lost 6 bases, with 8 bases between them. The CDR3 loop spans 13 amino acids. The CDR3 DNA sequence: TGTGCCAGCTCAGACAGCCTTAATTCACCCCTCCACTTT. This translates into CASSDSLNSPLHF.

The chain is built from TRBV29-1 and TRBJ1-2; D possibly corresponds to TRBD1 (5 bases). This CDR3 is built from 15 residues. Germline V lookup: CDR1 SQVTM, CDR2 ANQGSEA. V lost 7 bases and J 4 bases, leaving 22 bases between the germline ends. CDR3 in amino acids: CSDLAGLRYGYGYTF. The CDR3 DNA sequence: TGCAGCGATTTGGCAGGGTTGCGTTATGGCTATGGCTACACCTTC. Full variable domain (rest looked up from reference TRBV29-1 and TRBJ1-2): SAVISQKPSRDICQRGTSLTIQCQVDSQVTMMFWYRQQPGQSLTLIATANQGSEATYESGFVIDKFPISRPNLTFSTLTVSNMSPEDSSIYLCSDLAGLRYGYGYTFGSGTRLTVV.

Only a few counts were recorded for this clone. The chain has TRBV3-1 (or the pseudogene TRBV3-2) and TRBJ1-1; 7 bases line up with TRBD1. Trimming cost V 1 base and J 0 bases; bases outside gene matches: 8. Germline V gives CDR1 LGHDT, CDR2 YNNKEL (reference sequence). The CDR3 is 17 amino acids. CDR3 coding DNA: TGTGCCAGCAGCCAAGGACAGGGAAGGCGCATGAACACTGAAGCTTTCTTT. Protein sequence: CASSQGQGRRMNTEAFF.

Ten or more counts support this clone. The chain couples TRBV19 to TRBJ1-5; 9 nucleotides match TRBD1. V lost 6 bases to trimming and J lost 7 bases; unmatched junction nucleotides: 7. This CDR3 spans 14 amino acids. The germline V gene has CDR1 LNHDA and CDR2 SQIVND (reference sequence). CDR3 sequence: CASSRTGDRQPQHF. The DNA of the CDR3 is TGTGCCAGTAGCCGGACAGGGGATCGGCAGCCCCAGCATTTT.

The rearrangement uses TRBV5-4 and TRBJ1-2; D is perhaps TRBD1 (6 bases). The V and J ends lost 5 bases and 6 bases respectively, with 14 bases between them. The CDR3 runs to 13 residues. The germline gives CDR1 SGHNT, CDR2 YYREEE (reference sequence). The CDR3 here is CASRSLQGNGYTF. The CDR3 DNA follows: TGTGCCAGCAGGAGTCTACAGGGAAATGGCTACACCTTC.

This rearrangement joins TRBV5-1 to TRBJ2-3, with D possibly matching TRBD1 (6 bases). The germline CDR1 and CDR2 sequences are SGHRS and YFSETQ. With 1 base removed from V and 4 bases from J, the gap between germline ends came to 7 bases. This CDR3 spans 13 amino acids. The CDR3 is CASSLRQADTQYF. CDR3 coding DNA: TGCGCCAGCAGCTTGAGACAGGCAGATACGCAGTATTTT. The complete variable domain, with remaining parts taken from reference TRBV5-1 and TRBJ2-3, reads KAGVTQTPRYLIKTRGQQVTLSCSPISGHRSVSWYQQTPGQGLQFLFEYFSETQRNKGNFPGRFSGRQFSNSRSEMNVSTLELGDSALYLCASSLRQADTQYFGPGTRLTVL.

The chain employs TRBV21-1 and TRBJ2-7; the table's D call TRBD2 went unverified against the DNA. TRBV21-1 is reported as a pseudogene. This CDR3 has 18 residues. CDR3 sequence: CASSTLAGDLPKSYEQYF. In DNA, the CDR3 is TGTGCCAGCAGCACTTTAGCGGGGGACCTCCCCAAATCCTACGAGCAGTACTTC.

The chain joins TRBV11-3 to TRBJ2-7, with TRBD1 as a possible D gene (6 bases). Germline V gene data show CDR1 as SGHNT and CDR2 as YENEEA. Trimming stripped 0 bases from V and 4 bases from J, with 13 bases between. The CDR3 extends over 15 amino acids. The CDR3 region has the DNA TGTGCCAGCAGCTTAGAATCAGGGGACGGGTACGAGCAGTACTTC. Translated, it gives CASSLESGDGYEQYF.

The rearrangement joins TRBV18 to TRBJ1-1, with TRBD1 matching 8 bases. There are 15 residues in the CDR3. Per the germline V gene, CDR1 is KGHSH and CDR2 is LQKENI. Losses at the gene ends were 3 bases for V and 3 bases for J; bases not matched to a gene: 6. The CDR3 reads CASSPRQGHYTEAFF. As DNA, the CDR3 is TGTGCCAGCTCACCCCGACAGGGGCACTACACTGAAGCTTTCTTT.

V usage is TRBV19 and J usage is TRBJ2-7, with 10 bases lining up with TRBD1. V dropped 9 bases and J dropped 3; count of bases not matched to a gene: 8. The CDR3 totals 14 residues. Germline assignment: CDR1 LNHDA and CDR2 SQIVND (reference sequence). CDR3 loop: CASGTGTGDYEQYF. Written as DNA, the CDR3 is TGTGCCAGCGGTACCGGGACAGGGGACTACGAGCAGTACTTC.

The genes are TRBV4-1 and TRBJ2-2; TRBD1 agrees at 10 bases. Per the germline V gene, CDR1 is MGHRA and CDR2 is YSYEKL. The CDR3 runs to 21 residues. V lost 4 bases to trimming and J lost 0 bases; unmatched junction nucleotides: 17. This CDR3 reads CASSRRETGTGVLANTGELFF. CDR3 DNA: TGCGCCAGCAGCCGCCGGGAAACCGGGACAGGGGTACTAGCGAACACCGGGGAGCTGTTTTTT.

This chain joins TRBV29-1 and TRBJ1-2, with D possibly being TRBD1 (5 bases). The CDR3 totals 12 residues. The germline V gene has CDR1 SQVTM and CDR2 ANQGSEA. Trimming stripped 6 bases from V and 7 bases from J, with 15 bases between. The CDR3 loop reads CSVPRGGGGYTF. DNA of the CDR3: TGCAGCGTACCCCGTGGGGGAGGTGGCTACACCTTC.

The chain has TRBV10-3 and TRBJ2-3, with TRBD2 matching over 7 bases. The CDR3 is 13 amino acids. Germline values: CDR1 ENHRY, CDR2 SYGVKD. V was clipped by 7 bases and J by 6 bases; unmatched bases: 7. CDR3 sequence: CAIMSRGGDTQYF. The CDR3 DNA sequence: TGTGCCATCATGAGCCGGGGAGGGGATACGCAGTATTTT.

The chain links TRBV19 to TRBJ2-4, with 7 positions matching TRBD1. The CDR3 is 15 amino acids. Per the germline V gene, CDR1 is LNHDA and CDR2 is SQIVND (reference sequence). Trimming at V came to 7 bases and at J to 7 bases, leaving 13 bases not matched to a gene. The CDR3 region is CASTNRDRLTNIQYF. Here the CDR3 DNA reads TGTGCCAGTACCAATCGGGACAGATTGACCAACATTCAGTACTTC. The full variable domain, its missing parts supplied by reference TRBV19 and TRBJ2-4, is DGGITQSPKYLFRKEGQNVTLSCEQNLNHDAMYWYRQDPGQGLRLIYYSQIVNDFQKGDIAEGYSVSREKKESFPLTVTSAQKNPTAFYLCASTNRDRLTNIQYFGAGTRLSVL.

The gene calls are TRBV7-2 and TRBJ2-2; 7 bases map to TRBD1. The V and J ends lost 2 bases and 2 bases, in that order; junction bases with no gene match: 2. The CDR3 is 15 amino acids. Germline loops: CDR1 SGHTA, CDR2 FQGNSA. CDR3 coding DNA: TGTGCCAGCAGCTTAACAGGGGCCAACACCGGGGAGCTGTTTTTT. Translating gives CASSLTGANTGELFF.

The J gene is TRBJ2-7, the V gene TRBV30; tentatively, D is TRBD2 (5 bases). The V and J ends lost 7 bases and 4 bases respectively, with 14 bases between them. The CDR3 has 12 amino acids. Germline CDR1 GTSNPN, CDR2 SVGIG (reference sequence). CDR3: CAFTVEAYEQYF. CDR3 nucleotides: TGTGCCTTCACGGTGGAGGCTTACGAGCAGTACTTC.

V and J are TRBV7-2 and TRBJ1-1; unclear D gene. Per the germline V gene, CDR1 is SGHTA and CDR2 is FQGNSA. This CDR3 comprises 13 residues. V shed 1 base and J shed 3 bases, with 6 bases lying between them. Here the CDR3 reads CASSLGLHTEAFF. The DNA for the CDR3 is TGTGCCAGCAGCTTAGGGCTGCACACTGAAGCTTTCTTT.

This clone was seen once. The V and J genes are TRBV19 and TRBJ1-4; TRBD1 matches at 8 bases. The V gene end was trimmed by 5 bases and the J gene end by 4 bases; junction bases not matched to a gene: 15. The CDR3 runs to 18 residues. Germline loops: CDR1 LNHDA, CDR2 SQIVND (reference sequence). For the CDR3, the DNA is TGTGCCAGTAGTCCCGAGGACAGGGTTTCCTTCAGTAATGAAAAACTGTTTTTT. It yields the protein CASSPEDRVSFSNEKLFF.

The chain couples TRBV7-9 to TRBJ1-2; D gene unclear. CDR3 length: 13 residues. With 1 base removed from V and 10 bases from J, the gap between germline ends came to 13 bases. The V gene's germline CDR1 is SEHNR and CDR2 FQNEAQ (reference sequence). CDR3: CASSLVYADSYTF. In DNA form, the CDR3 reads TGTGCCAGCAGCTTAGTATACGCAGACTCCTACACCTTC.

V is TRBV2 and J is TRBJ2-2; D ambiguous. This CDR3 contains 16 residues. In germline, CDR1 is SNHLY, CDR2 FYNNEI. Trimming took off 2 bases at V and 0 bases at J, with 10 bases between the two ends. This chain's CDR3 is CASSENDTPNTGELFF. The CDR3 DNA reads as TGTGCCAGCAGTGAAAACGACACACCGAACACCGGGGAGCTGTTTTTT.

The chain has TRBV10-3 and TRBJ2-7, with D possibly matching TRBD1 (7 bases). V was trimmed by 6 bases and J by 5 bases, leaving 11 bases between them. The CDR3 has 12 amino acids. Germline loops: CDR1 ENHRY, CDR2 SYGVKD. The CDR3 DNA is TGTGCCATCAGGGGCAGGGGGGACGAGCAGTACTTC. It specifies CAIRGRGDEQYF.

This clone was recorded once. The J gene is TRBJ1-6, the V gene TRBV6-2 or TRBV6-3; D remains ambiguous. Trimming shortened V by 0 bases and J by 0 bases, and 15 bases separated the two germline ends. There are 19 residues in the CDR3. CDR1 MNHEY and CDR2 SVGEGT come from the germline V gene. CDR3 sequence (DNA): TGTGCCAGCAGTTACTCGCTTGAGAATCTCTTCTCCTATAATTCACCCCTCCACTTT. Amino acid sequence: CASSYSLENLFSYNSPLHF.

This clone was seen a single time. The chain combines TRBV5-1 with TRBJ1-5; 7 nucleotides agree with TRBD1. V dropped 5 bases and J dropped 2; count of bases not matched to a gene: 10. The CDR3 extends over 16 amino acids. CDR1 is SGHRS and CDR2 is YFSETQ in the germline V gene. The CDR3 loop is CASRITEQGGNQPQHF. The CDR3 bases are TGCGCCAGCAGGATTACTGAGCAGGGGGGCAATCAGCCCCAGCATTTT.

This clone was recorded many times. The chain employs TRBV21-1 and TRBJ1-6; TRBD1, the table's D call, was not compared with the DNA. TRBV21-1 is reported as a pseudogene. This CDR3 is 18 amino acids long. The CDR3 sequence: CASSTKTGGWYYNSPLHF. The CDR3, as DNA: TGTGCCAGCAGCACCAAAACAGGGGGCTGGTACTATAATTCACCCCTCCACTTT.

The DNA for the CDR3 is TGTGCCAGCAGCCAAATTTGGAGCTTCACAGATACGCAGTATTTT. It is translated as CASSQIWSFTDTQYF. The V and J genes are TRBV3-1 (or the pseudogene TRBV3-2) and TRBJ2-3; the D is unclear. This CDR3 is 15 amino acids long. V lost 2 bases and J lost 2, with 11 bases in between. CDR1 and CDR2 from the germline V gene are LGHDT and YNNKEL (reference sequence).

In its sample, this clone was seen once. CDR3 sequence: CASTPRGGETEAFF. The CDR3 bases are TGTGCCAGCACGCCCCGCGGGGGCGAGACTGAAGCTTTCTTT. The V gene is TRBV5-4, the J gene TRBJ1-1; tentative D call: TRBD1 (6 bases). Germline V gene sequence: CDR1 SGHNT, CDR2 YYREEE (reference sequence). This CDR3 region has 14 residues. V was trimmed by 6 bases and J by 5 bases, leaving 17 bases between them.

The J gene is TRBJ1-1, the V gene TRBV30, with 11 bases identical to TRBD1. Unmatched junction bases numbered 11, after V lost 5 bases and J lost 0 bases. CDR1 and CDR2 from the germline V gene are GTSNPN and SVGIG (reference sequence). The CDR3 has 17 residues. The DNA for the CDR3 is TGTGCCTGGGGGCAAGGACAGGGGGCCAGAATGAACACTGAAGCTTTCTTT. Translation gives CAWGQGQGARMNTEAFF. The full variable domain, rest sourced from reference TRBV30 and TRBJ1-1, is SQTIHQWPATLVQPVGSPLSLECTVEGTSNPNLYWYRQAAGRGLQLLFYSVGIGQISSEVPQNLSASRPQDRQFILSSKKLLLSDSGFYLCAWGQGQGARMNTEAFFGQGTRLTVV.

This clone was recorded many times. This chain uses TRBV7-6 with TRBJ2-7; 10 nucleotides align to TRBD2. CDR3 length equals 16 residues. CDR1 is SGHVS, CDR2 FNYEAQ, per germline. The junction had 10 bases not matched to a gene; V was cut back by 4 bases and J by 4 bases. The CDR3 spells CASSSSWSGGAYEQYF. DNA for the CDR3: TGTGCCAGCAGCTCATCATGGAGCGGGGGGGCATACGAGCAGTACTTC.

This chain uses TRBV5-1 with TRBJ2-3, with 8 bases identical to TRBD1. The V and J ends lost 4 bases and 4 bases, in that order; junction bases with no gene match: 5. The CDR3 length is 14 residues. Germline V CDR1 and CDR2: SGHRS, YFSETQ. This CDR3 reads CASSPRQGPDTQYF. The DNA for the CDR3 is TGCGCCAGCAGCCCCCGACAGGGGCCAGATACGCAGTATTTT. The whole variable domain, remainder taken from reference TRBV5-1 and TRBJ2-3, is KAGVTQTPRYLIKTRGQQVTLSCSPISGHRSVSWYQQTPGQGLQFLFEYFSETQRNKGNFPGRFSGRQFSNSRSEMNVSTLELGDSALYLCASSPRQGPDTQYFGPGTRLTVL.